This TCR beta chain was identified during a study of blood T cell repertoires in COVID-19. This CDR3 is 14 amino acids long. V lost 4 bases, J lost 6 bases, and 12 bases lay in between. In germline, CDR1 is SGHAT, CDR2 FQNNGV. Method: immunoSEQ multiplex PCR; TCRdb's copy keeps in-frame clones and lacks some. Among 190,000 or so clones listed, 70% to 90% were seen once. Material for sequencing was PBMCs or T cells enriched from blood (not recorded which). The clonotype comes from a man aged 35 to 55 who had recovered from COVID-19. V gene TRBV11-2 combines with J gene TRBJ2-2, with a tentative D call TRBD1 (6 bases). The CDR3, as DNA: TGTGCCAGCAGCTATGGACAGTCCGCCGGGGAGCTGTTTTTT. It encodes CASSYGQSAGELFF.